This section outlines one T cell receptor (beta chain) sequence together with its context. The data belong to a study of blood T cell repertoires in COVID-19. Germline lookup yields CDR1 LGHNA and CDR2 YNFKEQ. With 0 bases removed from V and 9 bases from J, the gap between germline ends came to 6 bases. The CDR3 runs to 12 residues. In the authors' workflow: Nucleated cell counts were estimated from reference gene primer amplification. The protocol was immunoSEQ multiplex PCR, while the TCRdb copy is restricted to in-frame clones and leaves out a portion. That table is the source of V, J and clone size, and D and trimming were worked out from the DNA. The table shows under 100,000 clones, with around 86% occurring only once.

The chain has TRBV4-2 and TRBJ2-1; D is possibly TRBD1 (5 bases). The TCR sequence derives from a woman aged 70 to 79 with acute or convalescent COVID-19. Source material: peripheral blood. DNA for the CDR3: TGTGCCAGCAGCCAAGATAGGGGTGAGCAGTTCTTC. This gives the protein CASSQDRGEQFF.